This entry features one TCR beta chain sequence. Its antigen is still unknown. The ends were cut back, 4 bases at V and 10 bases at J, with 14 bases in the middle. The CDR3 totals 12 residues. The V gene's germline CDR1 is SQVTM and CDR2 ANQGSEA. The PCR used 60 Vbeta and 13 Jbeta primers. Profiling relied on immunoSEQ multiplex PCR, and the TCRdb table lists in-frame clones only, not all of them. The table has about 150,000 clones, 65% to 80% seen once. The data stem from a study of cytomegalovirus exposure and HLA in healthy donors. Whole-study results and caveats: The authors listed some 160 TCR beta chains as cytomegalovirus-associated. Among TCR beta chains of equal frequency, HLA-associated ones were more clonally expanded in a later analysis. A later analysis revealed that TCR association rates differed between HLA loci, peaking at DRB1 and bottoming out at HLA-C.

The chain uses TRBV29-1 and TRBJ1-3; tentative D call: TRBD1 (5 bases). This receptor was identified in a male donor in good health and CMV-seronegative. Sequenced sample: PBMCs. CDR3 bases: TGCAGCGTTGTAGGGGCTAGGTTAACCATATATTTT. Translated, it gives CSVVGARLTIYF.